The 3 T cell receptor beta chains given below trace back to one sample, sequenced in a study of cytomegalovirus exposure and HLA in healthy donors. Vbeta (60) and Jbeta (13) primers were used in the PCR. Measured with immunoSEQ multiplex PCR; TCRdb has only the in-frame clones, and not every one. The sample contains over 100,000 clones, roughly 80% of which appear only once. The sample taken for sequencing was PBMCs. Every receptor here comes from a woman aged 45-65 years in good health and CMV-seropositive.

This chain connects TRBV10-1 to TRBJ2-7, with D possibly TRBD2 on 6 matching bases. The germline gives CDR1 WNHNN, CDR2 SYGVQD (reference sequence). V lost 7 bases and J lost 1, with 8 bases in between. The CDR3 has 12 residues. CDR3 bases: TGCGCCAGCAACCGGGGGTCCTACGAGCAGTACTTC. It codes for CASNRGSYEQYF.

The CDR3 sequence: CASSLRTGPTSSGNTIYF. The CDR3 DNA reads as TGTGCCAGCAGCTTGCGGACAGGGCCGACGAGCTCTGGAAACACCATATATTTT. The chain employs TRBV5-5 and TRBJ1-3; 8 bases agree with TRBD1. CDR1 and CDR2 (germline): SGHKS, YYEKEE (reference sequence). V shed 1 base, J shed 0 bases, and the junction held 9 bases outside the gene matches. The CDR3 has 18 residues.

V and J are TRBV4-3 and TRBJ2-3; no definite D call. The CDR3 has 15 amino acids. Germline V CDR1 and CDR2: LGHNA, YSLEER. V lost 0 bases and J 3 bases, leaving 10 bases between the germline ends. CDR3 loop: CASSQENTVTDTQYF. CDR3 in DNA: TGCGCCAGCAGCCAAGAAAATACAGTTACAGATACGCAGTATTTT.